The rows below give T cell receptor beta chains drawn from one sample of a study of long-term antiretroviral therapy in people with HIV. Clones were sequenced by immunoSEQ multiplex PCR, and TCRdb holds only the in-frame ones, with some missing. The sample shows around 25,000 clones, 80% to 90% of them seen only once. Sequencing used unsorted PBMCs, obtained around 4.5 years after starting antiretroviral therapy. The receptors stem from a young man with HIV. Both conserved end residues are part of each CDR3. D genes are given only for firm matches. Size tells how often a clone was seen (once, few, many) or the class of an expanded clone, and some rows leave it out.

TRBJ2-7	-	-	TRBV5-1	CASSLRPDYEQYF	TGCGCCAGCAGCTTGCGACCCGACTACGAGCAGTACTTC
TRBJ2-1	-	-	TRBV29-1	CSGLNNEQFF	TGCAGCGGTCTGAACAATGAGCAGTTCTTC
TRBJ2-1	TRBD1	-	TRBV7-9	CASRPGQGQSNEQFF	TGTGCCAGCAGGCCGGGACAGGGGCAATCCAATGAGCAGTTCTTC
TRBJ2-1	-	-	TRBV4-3	CASSQEGRAYNEQFF	TGCGCCAGCAGCCAAGAGGGAAGAGCCTACAATGAGCAGTTCTTC
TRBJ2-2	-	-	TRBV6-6	CASSPGSTGELFF	TGTGCCAGCAGTCCAGGATCCACCGGGGAGCTGTTTTTT
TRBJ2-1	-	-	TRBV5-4	CASSLVAYNEQFF	TGTGCCAGCAGCTTGGTGGCATACAATGAGCAGTTCTTC
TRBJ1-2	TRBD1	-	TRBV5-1	CASSLEDRGYGYTF	TGCGCCAGCAGCTTGGAAGACAGGGGCTATGGCTACACCTTC
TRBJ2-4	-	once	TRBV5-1	CASRPGSGAKNIQYF	TGCGCCAGCAGGCCGGGATCCGGAGCCAAAAACATTCAGTACTTC
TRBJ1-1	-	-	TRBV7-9	CASSLVGGLDTEAFF	TGTGCCAGCAGCTTAGTAGGGGGGCTGGACACTGAAGCTTTCTTT
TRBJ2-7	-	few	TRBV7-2	CASSRGSQDEQYF	TGTGCCAGCAGCCGAGGGTCCCAGGACGAGCAGTACTTC
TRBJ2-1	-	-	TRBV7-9	CACQQEAGKSYNEQFF	TGTGCCTGCCAGCAGGAGGCGGGAAAGTCCTACAATGAGCAGTTCTTC
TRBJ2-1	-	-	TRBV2	CASSDWRRRILYNEQFF	TGTGCCAGCAGTGATTGGCGGAGGCGGATCCTTTACAATGAGCAGTTCTTC
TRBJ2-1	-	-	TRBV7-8	CASSIRTVEGNEQFF	TGTGCCAGCAGCATCCGGACAGTGGAAGGCAATGAGCAGTTCTTC
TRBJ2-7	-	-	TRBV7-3	CASSYGGPFSYEQYF	TGTGCCAGCAGTTACGGCGGGCCCTTCTCCTACGAGCAGTACTTC
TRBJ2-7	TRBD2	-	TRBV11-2	CASSFGTSGFYEQYF	TGTGCCAGCAGCTTTGGCACTAGCGGGTTCTACGAGCAGTACTTC
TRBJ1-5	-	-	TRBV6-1	CASSEEGLGPQHF	TGTGCCAGCAGTGAAGAGGGGCTGGGGCCCCAGCATTTT
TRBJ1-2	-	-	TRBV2	CASSVVLHYGYTF	TGTGCCAGCAGTGTTGTACTGCACTATGGCTACACCTTC
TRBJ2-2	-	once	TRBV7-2	CASSPKGGPDTGELFF	TGTGCCAGCAGTCCCAAAGGGGGGCCCGACACCGGGGAGCTGTTTTTT
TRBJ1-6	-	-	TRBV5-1	CASSLAGDLNSPLHF	TGCGCCAGCAGCTTGGCCGGGGATTTGAATTCACCCCTCCACTTT
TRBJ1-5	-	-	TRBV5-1	CASSLGDRNQPQHF	TGCGCCAGCAGCTTGGGGGATCGGAATCAGCCCCAGCATTTT
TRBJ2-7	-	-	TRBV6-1	CASRAGGNSDEQYF	TGTGCCAGCAGAGCCGGCGGAAATTCGGACGAGCAGTACTTC
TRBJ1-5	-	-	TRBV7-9	CASSLVGRGQPQHF	TGTGCCAGCAGCTTAGTTGGGAGGGGTCAGCCCCAGCATTTT
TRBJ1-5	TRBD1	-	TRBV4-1	CASSQTGTGLDRTQHF	TGCGCCAGCAGCCAGACCGGGACAGGGTTGGATCGGACCCAGCATTTT
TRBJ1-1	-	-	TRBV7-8	CASSLARSGGAFF	TGTGCCAGCAGCTTAGCAAGATCCGGCGGCGCTTTCTTT
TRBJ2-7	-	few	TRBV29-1	CSVEGPGRYEQYF	TGCAGCGTTGAAGGTCCAGGCCGTTACGAGCAGTACTTC
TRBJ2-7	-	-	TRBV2	CASGVVFYEQYF	TGTGCCAGCGGGGTTGTGTTCTACGAGCAGTACTTC
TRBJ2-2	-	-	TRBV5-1	CASSLDPGANTGELFF	TGCGCCAGCAGCTTGGATCCAGGGGCGAACACCGGGGAGCTGTTTTTT
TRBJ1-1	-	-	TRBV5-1	CASSFKRNTEAFF	TGCGCCAGCAGCTTCAAGCGTAACACTGAAGCTTTCTTT
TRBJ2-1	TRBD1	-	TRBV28	CASSLYGQGAHEQFF	TGTGCCAGCAGTTTGTATGGACAGGGGGCCCATGAGCAGTTCTTC
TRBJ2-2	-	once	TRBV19	CASSIEVLTGELFF	TGTGCCAGTAGTATTGAAGTTTTGACCGGGGAGCTGTTTTTT
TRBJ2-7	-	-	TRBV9	CASSVGGDATYEQYF	TGTGCCAGCAGCGTAGGGGGGGATGCAACCTACGAGCAGTACTTC
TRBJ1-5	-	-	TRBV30	CAWITRTQNQPQHF	TGTGCCTGGATCACACGAACACAAAATCAGCCCCAGCATTTT
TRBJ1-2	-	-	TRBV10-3	CAIFSGSYGYTF	TGTGCCATCTTTTCCGGGAGCTATGGCTACACCTTC
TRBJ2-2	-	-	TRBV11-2	CASSLSHAGELFF	TGTGCCAGCAGCCTGTCTCATGCCGGGGAGCTGTTTTTT
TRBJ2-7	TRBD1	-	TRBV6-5	CASSPTPGQAYEQYF	TGTGCCAGCAGTCCCACCCCGGGACAGGCCTACGAGCAGTACTTC
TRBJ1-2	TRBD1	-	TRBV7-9	CASSFLTGNYGYTF	TGTGCCAGCAGCTTTTTGACAGGGAACTATGGCTACACCTTC
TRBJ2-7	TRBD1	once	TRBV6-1	CASRDRRTYEQYF	TGTGCCAGCCGGGACAGGAGGACCTACGAGCAGTACTTC
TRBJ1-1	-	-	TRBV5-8	CASSLPSEVWAFF	TGTGCCAGCAGCTTGCCGAGTGAGGTTTGGGCTTTCTTT
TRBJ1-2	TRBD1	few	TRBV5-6	CASSVPGQGNTF	TGTGCCAGCAGCGTTCCGGGACAGGGTAACACCTTC
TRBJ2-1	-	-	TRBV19	CASSIGTSNEQFF	TGTGCCAGTAGTATCGGAACCTCTAATGAGCAGTTCTTC
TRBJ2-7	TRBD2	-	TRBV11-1	CASRKRGTYEQYF	TGTGCCAGCCGTAAGCGGGGGACCTACGAGCAGTACTTC
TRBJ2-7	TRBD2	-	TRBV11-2	CASSLGGRSSEQYF	TGTGCCAGCAGCTTAGGCGGGAGGAGCAGCGAGCAGTACTTC
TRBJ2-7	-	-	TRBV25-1	CASSEFQASDEQYF	TGTGCCAGCAGTGAATTTCAGGCAAGCGACGAGCAGTACTTC
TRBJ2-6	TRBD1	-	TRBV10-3	CAISGGQRFSGANVLTF	TGTGCCATCAGTGGGGGACAGCGATTCTCTGGGGCCAACGTCCTGACTTTC
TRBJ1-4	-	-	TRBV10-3	CAISEGGQHRAEKLFF	TGTGCCATCAGTGAGGGGGGGCAACACAGGGCCGAAAAACTGTTTTTT
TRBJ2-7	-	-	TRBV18	CASSPPGKTQYF	TGTGCCAGCTCACCACCGGGGAAGACGCAGTACTTC
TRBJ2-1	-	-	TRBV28	CASSPPPGLALQFF	TGTGCCAGCAGTCCCCCGCCGGGGCTTGCTTTGCAGTTCTTC
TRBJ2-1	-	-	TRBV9	CASSVSAPSYNEQFF	TGTGCCAGCAGCGTCTCGGCGCCCTCCTACAATGAGCAGTTCTTC
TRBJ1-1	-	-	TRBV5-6	CASSLPGEHTEAFF	TGTGCCAGCAGCTTGCCGGGAGAACACACTGAAGCTTTCTTT
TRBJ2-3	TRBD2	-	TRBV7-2	CASSLALAGPDTQYF	TGTGCCAGCAGCTTAGCGCTAGCGGGACCAGATACGCAGTATTTT
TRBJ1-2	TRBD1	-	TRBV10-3	CAISESEGADGYTF	TGTGCCATCAGTGAATCGGAGGGGGCGGATGGCTACACCTTC
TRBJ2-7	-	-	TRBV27	CASSLRGVPYEQYF	TGTGCCAGCAGTTTAAGGGGGGTTCCCTACGAGCAGTACTTC